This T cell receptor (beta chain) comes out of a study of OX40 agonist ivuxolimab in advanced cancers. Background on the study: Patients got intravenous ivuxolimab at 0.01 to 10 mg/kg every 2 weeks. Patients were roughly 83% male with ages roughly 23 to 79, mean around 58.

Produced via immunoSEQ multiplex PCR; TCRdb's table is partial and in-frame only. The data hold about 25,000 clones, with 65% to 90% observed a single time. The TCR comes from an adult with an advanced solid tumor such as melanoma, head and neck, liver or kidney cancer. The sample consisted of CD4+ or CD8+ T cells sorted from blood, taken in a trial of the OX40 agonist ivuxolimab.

CDR3 sequence (DNA): TGCAGTGCTACAGGTCCAGATACGCAGTATTTT. Protein sequence: CSATGPDTQYF. This sequence joins TRBV20-1 and TRBJ2-3; D is unclear. Between the trimmed V and J ends, which lost 4 bases and 4 bases, there was a span of 6 bases. The CDR3 totals 11 residues. Germline values: CDR1 DFQATT, CDR2 SNEGSKA (reference sequence).